This T cell receptor beta chain stems from a study of T-cell memory formation after mild COVID-19. In the study overall: There were largely donor-specific TCR clusters. Study-wide findings and caveats: Some responding clones appeared in pre-infection memory, suggesting cross-reactive memory joined. Day 15 to 85 contracting clones showed balanced CD4/CD8; day 15 to 37 expanders favored CD4+.

V was clipped by 4 bases and J by 4 bases, with 13 bases between them. Germline lookup yields CDR1 SQVTM and CDR2 ANQGSEA. The CDR3 is 13 residues long. The sample holds a few counts of this clonotype. Its antigen is unidentified. Constant-segment primers served in 5'RACE that generated TCR alpha and TCR beta cDNA libraries bearing sample barcodes and UMIs. From the 5' RACE reads, TCRdb called clonotypes with MiXCR, one entry per CDR3 protein. The data hold about 140,000 distinct CDR3 sequences, with roughly 15% observed a single time. The sample consisted of PBMCs or a T cell subset sorted from them (not recorded which). The V and J genes are TRBV29-1 and TRBJ1-1; D is unresolved. The source is an adult woman who had mild COVID-19 (a few samples of this study predate the infection). Cell type and time point are not known. The CDR3 nucleotides read TGCAGCGTTGCGGCGGGCGTCGTCACTGAAGCTTTCTTT. Translating it yields CSVAAGVVTEAFF. Filled out from reference TRBV29-1 and TRBJ1-1, the complete variable domain reads SAVISQKPSRDICQRGTSLTIQCQVDSQVTMMFWYRQQPGQSLTLIATANQGSEATYESGFVIDKFPISRPNLTFSTLTVSNMSPEDSSIYLCSVAAGVVTEAFFGQGTRLTVV.